This T cell receptor beta chain is drawn from a study of shared clonotypes between healthy human individuals. The naive CD8 subset, CD45RO-negative cells positively selected for CCR7, excluded terminally differentiated effector memory CD45RA+ cells. Each of the donors was a healthy adult who was HIV-negative and had not had a recent acute infection or vaccination. Turning to this clone: Germline and junction disagree at one end, which may indicate a read error.

Assay: immunoSEQ multiplex PCR; the TCRdb copy retains only in-frame clones and omits some. The sample includes hundreds of thousands of clones, nearly 98% of them seen just once. Germline CDR1 reads SSHAT; CDR2 reads FNYEAQ (reference sequence). The CDR3 consists of 12 residues. The sequenced sample was naive CD8+ T cells sorted from blood. The receptor comes from a man younger than 45 in good health. The chain employs TRBV7-7 and TRBJ2-1, with a possible D match to TRBD2 (5 bases). The DNA for the CDR3 is TGTGCTAGCAGCTTAGTCGGCGGGGAGCAGTTCTTC. This translates into CASSLVGGEQFF.